The 13 T cell receptor beta chains listed next were all sequenced from one sample in a study of T cell repertoires in cytomegalovirus infection (dated by TCRdb to between 2018 and 2021). This specimen's treatment or condition label, per the study, means: in vitro stimulation with specific CMV peptide epitopes to enrich CMV-specific T cells. Their target antigens are unknown. Sequencer: Illumina HiSeq 1500. The public reads were reprocessed in TCRdb via fastp at Q25 and MiXCR, keeping in-frame beta chains. Identical CDR3 protein sequences are pooled into one entry, listed with their most common genes and DNA. The table for this sample lists about 890,000 distinct CDR3 sequences; about 33% of them were counted only once. Over 10% of the sample rests with the top ten. The source material was cultured CD8+ T cells from PBMCs, sampled from culture after CMV antigen stimulation. The source of these receptors is a human donor in good health (CMV status not recorded). Some clones in this sample may be carry-over from other donors' samples.

The genes are TRBV23-1 and TRBJ2-4; 8 bases line up with TRBD1. TRBV23-1 is given ORF status, its function remaining uncertain. The CDR3 sequence is 16 residues long. V trimming: 4 bases; J trimming: 7 bases; junction bases outside the gene matches: 12. CDR3 bases: TGCGCCAGCAGTCGCACCTTCCAGGGGGCGATGAACATTCAGTACTTC. This sequence encodes CASSRTFQGAMNIQYF.

This sequence joins TRBV2 and TRBJ1-6; D uncertain. The ends were cut back, 0 bases at V and 5 bases at J, with 8 bases in the middle. Germline V gene lookup returns CDR1 SNHLY and CDR2 FYNNEI. This CDR3 contains 15 residues. For the CDR3, the DNA is TGTGCCAGCAGTGAAGCTCAGGCAAATAATTCACCCCTCCACTTT. Amino acid sequence: CASSEAQANNSPLHF. Full variable domain (rest looked up from reference TRBV2 and TRBJ1-6): EPEVTQTPSHQVTQMGQEVILRCVPISNHLYFYWYRQILGQKVEFLVSFYNNEISEKSEIFDDQFSVERPDGSNFTLKIRSTKLEDSAMYFCASSEAQANNSPLHFGNGTRLTVT.

This clonotype occurred a few times. The chain uses TRBV7-6 and TRBJ1-2; D not resolved. Germline V lookup: CDR1 SGHVS, CDR2 FNYEAQ. The CDR3 consists of 11 residues. Between the trimmed V and J ends, which lost 1 base and 10 bases, there was a span of 7 bases. In DNA, the CDR3 is TGTGCCAGCAGCTTAGGGAGGCTCTACACCTTC. As protein: CASSLGRLYTF.

V gene TRBV6-6 combines with J gene TRBJ2-1; tentative D call: TRBD1 (6 bases). Germline assignment: CDR1 MNHNY and CDR2 SVGAGI (reference sequence). The CDR3 covers 12 residues. Between the trimmed V and J ends, which lost 4 bases and 11 bases, there was a span of 12 bases. CDR3 loop: CASSLHRVQQFF. DNA of the CDR3: TGTGCCAGCAGTTTGCACAGGGTGCAGCAGTTCTTC.

There are a few counts of this clonotype. CDR3 in DNA: TGCGCCAGCAGCCAGACGAGCGGGGGGCGAACCTACGAGCAGTACTTC. It translates to CASSQTSGGRTYEQYF. The chain joins TRBV4-1 to TRBJ2-7; 9 nucleotides agree with TRBD2. The CDR3 runs to 16 residues. The V segment lost 3 bases and the J segment 2 bases; nucleotides outside the gene matches: 8. CDR1 and CDR2 from the germline V gene are MGHRA and YSYEKL.

The chain carries TRBV12-3 or TRBV12-4 and TRBJ2-3, with D unclear. The V end lost 2 bases, the J end lost 5 bases, and 11 bases lay between the germline ends. This CDR3 is built from 14 residues. CDR3 nucleotides: TGTGCCAGCAGTTTAACCAACGACGAAGATACGCAGTATTTT. Protein product: CASSLTNDEDTQYF.

This clonotype has a handful of counts. J is TRBJ2-1 and V is TRBV28, with a possible D match to TRBD2 (6 bases). Germline values: CDR1 MDHEN, CDR2 SYDVKM. The ends were cut back, 5 bases at V and 4 bases at J, with 15 bases in the middle. CDR3 size: 15 residues. The CDR3 DNA follows: TGTGCCAGCAGTAACTTATCCGGGACTTACAATGAGCAGTTCTTC. Translating gives CASSNLSGTYNEQFF. Full variable domain (remainder filled in from reference TRBV28 and TRBJ2-1): DVKVTQSSRYLVKRTGEKVFLECVQDMDHENMFWYRQDPGLGLRLIYFSYDVKMKEKGDIPEGYSVSREKKERFSLILESASTNQTSMYLCASSNLSGTYNEQFFGPGTRLTVL.

This clonotype showed up many times. This chain uses TRBV5-1 with TRBJ2-1; a weak D match, TRBD2 (6 bases). The CDR3 is 17 residues long. Trimming removed 0 bases at V and 5 bases at J, with 18 bases between. Germline-derived CDR1 and CDR2 are SGHRS and YFSETQ. CDR3 in amino acids: CASSLVFVAALNNEQFF. Written as DNA, the CDR3 is TGCGCCAGCAGCTTGGTGTTCGTAGCGGCCCTCAACAATGAGCAGTTCTTC.

DNA for the CDR3: TGCGCCAGCAGCCATCCCCGGGTGGGGGGGAAACTGTTTTTT. Translated: CASSHPRVGGKLFF. The chain carries TRBV4-1 and TRBJ1-4; possible D gene TRBD1, 5 bases. Germline values: CDR1 MGHRA, CDR2 YSYEKL. The CDR3 extends over 14 amino acids. Trimming stripped 3 bases from V and 11 bases from J, with 16 bases between.

The table lists this clonotype with many counts. The gene calls are TRBV5-6 and TRBJ2-7; 10 bases are a match to TRBD2. The CDR3 contains 15 residues. The trim removed 0 bases at V and 4 bases at J, leaving 4 bases unmatched. The germline CDR1 and CDR2 sequences are SGHDT and YYEEEE. As DNA, the CDR3 is TGTGCCAGCAGCTTGGGTAGCGGGGGGTTGTACGAGCAGTACTTC. It encodes CASSLGSGGLYEQYF.

The gene calls are TRBV2 and TRBJ2-5; a possible D gene is TRBD1 (6 bases). V lost 6 bases and J 1 base, leaving 18 bases between the germline ends. In germline, CDR1 is SNHLY, CDR2 FYNNEI. The CDR3 totals 16 residues. As DNA, the CDR3 is TGTGCCAGCAGCCCCGGGGCAGGGGTTGTCCAAGAGACCCAGTACTTC. Protein: CASSPGAGVVQETQYF.

This clonotype showed up just a few times. V usage is TRBV20-1 and J usage is TRBJ1-5, with TRBD1 matching 8 bases. The CDR3 covers 16 residues. Looked up from germline, CDR1 is DFQATT and CDR2 is SNEGSKA (reference sequence). V lost 2 bases to trimming and J lost 2 bases; unmatched junction nucleotides: 8. The CDR3 loop is CSARPDRGVGNQPQHF. The CDR3 nucleotides are TGCAGTGCTAGACCCGACAGGGGTGTAGGCAATCAGCCCCAGCATTTT.

CDR3 protein: CASSPGRAREEAFF. The CDR3 region has the DNA TGTGCCAGCAGTCCCGGCAGGGCGCGAGAGGAAGCTTTCTTT. This rearrangement joins TRBV6-1 to TRBJ1-1; perhaps TRBD1 as D (5 bases). Trimming removed 5 bases at V and 8 bases at J, with 18 bases between. The CDR3 totals 14 residues. CDR1 MNHNS and CDR2 SASEGT come from the germline V gene.